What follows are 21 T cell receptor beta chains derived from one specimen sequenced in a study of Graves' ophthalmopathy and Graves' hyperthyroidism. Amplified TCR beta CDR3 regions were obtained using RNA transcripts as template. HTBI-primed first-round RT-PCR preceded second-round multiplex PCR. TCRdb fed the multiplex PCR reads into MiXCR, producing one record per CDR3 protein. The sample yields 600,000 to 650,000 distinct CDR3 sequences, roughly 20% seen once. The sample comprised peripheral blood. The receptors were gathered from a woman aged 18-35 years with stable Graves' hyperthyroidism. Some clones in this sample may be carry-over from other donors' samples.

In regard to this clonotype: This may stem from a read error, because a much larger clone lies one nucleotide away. Here the CDR3 DNA reads TGTGCCAGCAACCCGTGGGCGGGAGGGATCTACGAGCAGTACTTC. Translating it yields CASNPWAGGIYEQYF. This sequence joins TRBV7-3 and TRBJ2-7; 9 bases align to TRBD2. CDR3 length: 15 amino acids. Germline V gene lookup returns CDR1 SGHTA and CDR2 FQGTGA. Losses at the gene ends were 7 bases for V and 3 bases for J; bases not matched to a gene: 10.

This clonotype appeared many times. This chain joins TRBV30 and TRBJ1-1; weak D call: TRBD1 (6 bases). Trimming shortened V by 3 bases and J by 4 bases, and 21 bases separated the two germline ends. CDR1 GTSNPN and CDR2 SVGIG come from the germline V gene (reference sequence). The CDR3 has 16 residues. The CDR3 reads CAWRLYRDPTPTEAFF. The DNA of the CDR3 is TGTGCCTGGAGGTTATACAGGGACCCCACGCCCACTGAAGCTTTCTTT.

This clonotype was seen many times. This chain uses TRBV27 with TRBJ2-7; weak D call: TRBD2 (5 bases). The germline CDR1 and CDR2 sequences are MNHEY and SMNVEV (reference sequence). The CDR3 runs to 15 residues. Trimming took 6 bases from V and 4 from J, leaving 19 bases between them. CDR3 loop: CASRRTGNSVYEQYF. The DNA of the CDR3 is TGTGCCAGCAGGAGAACCGGGAATTCGGTTTACGAGCAGTACTTC.

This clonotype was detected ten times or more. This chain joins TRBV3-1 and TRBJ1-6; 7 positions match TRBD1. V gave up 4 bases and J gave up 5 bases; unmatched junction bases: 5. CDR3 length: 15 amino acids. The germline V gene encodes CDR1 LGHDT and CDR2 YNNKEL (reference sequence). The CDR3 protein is CASSPTGVDNSPLHF. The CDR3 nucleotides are TGTGCCAGCAGCCCAACAGGGGTGGATAATTCACCCCTCCACTTT.

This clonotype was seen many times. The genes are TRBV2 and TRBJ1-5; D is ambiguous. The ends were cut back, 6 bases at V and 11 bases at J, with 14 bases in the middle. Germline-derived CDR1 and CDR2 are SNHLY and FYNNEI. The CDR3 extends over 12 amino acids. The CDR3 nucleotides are TGTGCCAGCAGCCAAACAGTCAAGGCCCAGCATTTT. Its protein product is CASSQTVKAQHF.

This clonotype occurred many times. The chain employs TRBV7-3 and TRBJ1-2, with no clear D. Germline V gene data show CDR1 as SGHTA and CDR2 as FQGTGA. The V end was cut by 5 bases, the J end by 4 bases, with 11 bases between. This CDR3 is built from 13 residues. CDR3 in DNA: TGTGCCAGCAGCCCAGACATCGGCTATGGCTACACCTTC. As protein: CASSPDIGYGYTF.

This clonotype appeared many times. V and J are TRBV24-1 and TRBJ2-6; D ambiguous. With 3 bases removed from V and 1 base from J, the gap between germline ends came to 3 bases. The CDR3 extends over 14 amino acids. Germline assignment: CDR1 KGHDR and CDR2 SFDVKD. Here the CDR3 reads CATSDGSGANVLTF. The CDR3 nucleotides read TGTGCCACCAGTGATGGATCTGGGGCCAACGTCCTGACTTTC.

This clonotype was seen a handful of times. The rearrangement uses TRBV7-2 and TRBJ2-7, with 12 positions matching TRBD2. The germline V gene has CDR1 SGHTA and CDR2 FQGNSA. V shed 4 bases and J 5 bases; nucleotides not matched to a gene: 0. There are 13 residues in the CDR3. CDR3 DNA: TGTGCCAGCAGCTCTAGCGGGAGGGACGAGCAGTACTTC. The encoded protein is CASSSSGRDEQYF.

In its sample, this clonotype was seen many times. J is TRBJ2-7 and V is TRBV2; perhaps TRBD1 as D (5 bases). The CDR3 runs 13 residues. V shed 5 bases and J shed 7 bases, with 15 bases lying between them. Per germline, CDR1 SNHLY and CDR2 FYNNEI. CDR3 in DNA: TGTGCCAGCAGTACCCTGGGGCCCGGAGAGCAGTACTTC. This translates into CASSTLGPGEQYF.

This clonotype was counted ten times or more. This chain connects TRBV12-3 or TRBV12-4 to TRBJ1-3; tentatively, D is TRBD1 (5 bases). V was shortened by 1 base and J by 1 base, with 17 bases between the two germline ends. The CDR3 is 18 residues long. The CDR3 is CASSLGLSGGTSGNTIYF. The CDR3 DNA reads TGTGCCAGCAGTTTAGGATTATCGGGGGGTACGTCTGGAAACACCATATATTTT.

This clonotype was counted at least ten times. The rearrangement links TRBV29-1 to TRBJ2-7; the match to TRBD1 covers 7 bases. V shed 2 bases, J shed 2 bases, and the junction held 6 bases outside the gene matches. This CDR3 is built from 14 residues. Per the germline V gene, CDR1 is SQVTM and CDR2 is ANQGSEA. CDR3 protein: CSVEIGTVTYEQYF. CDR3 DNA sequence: TGCAGCGTTGAAATAGGGACAGTTACCTACGAGCAGTACTTC.

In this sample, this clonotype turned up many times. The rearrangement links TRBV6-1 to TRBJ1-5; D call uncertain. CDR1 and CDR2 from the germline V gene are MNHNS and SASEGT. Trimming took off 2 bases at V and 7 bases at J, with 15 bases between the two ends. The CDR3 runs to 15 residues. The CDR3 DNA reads TGTGCCAGCAGTGAAAGTTCTACCCCCCACCAGCCCCAGCATTTT. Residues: CASSESSTPHQPQHF.

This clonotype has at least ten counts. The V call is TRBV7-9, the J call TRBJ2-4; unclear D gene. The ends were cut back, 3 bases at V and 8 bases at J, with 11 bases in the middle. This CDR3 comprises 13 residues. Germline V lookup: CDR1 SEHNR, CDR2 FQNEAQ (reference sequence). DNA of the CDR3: TGTGCCAGCAGCTTGAGTTGGGAAGACATTCAGTACTTC. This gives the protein CASSLSWEDIQYF.

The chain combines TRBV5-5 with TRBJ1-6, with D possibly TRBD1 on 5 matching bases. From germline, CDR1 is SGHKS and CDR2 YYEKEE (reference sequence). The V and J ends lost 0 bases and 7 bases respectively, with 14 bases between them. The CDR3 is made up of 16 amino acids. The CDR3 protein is CASSLARGAGNSPLHF. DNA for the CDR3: TGTGCCAGCAGCTTGGCTAGAGGCGCAGGGAATTCACCCCTCCACTTT.

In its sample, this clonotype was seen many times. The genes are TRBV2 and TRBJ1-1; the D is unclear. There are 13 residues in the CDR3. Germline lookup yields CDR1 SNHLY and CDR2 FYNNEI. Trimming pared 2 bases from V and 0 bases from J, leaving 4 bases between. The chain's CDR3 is CASSESMNTEAFF. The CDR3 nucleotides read TGTGCCAGCAGTGAATCCATGAACACTGAAGCTTTCTTT. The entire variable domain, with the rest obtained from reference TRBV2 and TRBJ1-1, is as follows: EPEVTQTPSHQVTQMGQEVILRCVPISNHLYFYWYRQILGQKVEFLVSFYNNEISEKSEIFDDQFSVERPDGSNFTLKIRSTKLEDSAMYFCASSESMNTEAFFGQGTRLTVV.

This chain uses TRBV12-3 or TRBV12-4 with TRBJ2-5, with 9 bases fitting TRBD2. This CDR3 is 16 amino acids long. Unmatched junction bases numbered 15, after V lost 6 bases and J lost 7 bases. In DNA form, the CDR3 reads TGTGCCAGCAGCGACGAGGGGCTAGCGGGACCCACGACCCAGTACTTC. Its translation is CASSDEGLAGPTTQYF.

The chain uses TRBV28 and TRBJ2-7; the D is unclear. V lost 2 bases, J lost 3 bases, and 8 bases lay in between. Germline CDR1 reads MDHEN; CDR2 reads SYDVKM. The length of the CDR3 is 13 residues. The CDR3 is CASSLPRNYEQYF. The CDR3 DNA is TGTGCCAGCAGTTTACCAAGGAACTACGAGCAGTACTTC.

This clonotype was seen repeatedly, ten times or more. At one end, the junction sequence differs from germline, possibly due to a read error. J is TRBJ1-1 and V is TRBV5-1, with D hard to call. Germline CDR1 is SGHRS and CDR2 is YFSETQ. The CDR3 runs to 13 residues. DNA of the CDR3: TGTGCCAGCAGTTTAGGAGGAGGGACTGAAGCTTTCTTT. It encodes CASSLGGGTEAFF. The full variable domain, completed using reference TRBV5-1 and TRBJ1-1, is KAGVTQTPRYLIKTRGQQVTLSCSPISGHRSVSWYQQTPGQGLQFLFEYFSETQRNKGNFPGRFSGRQFSNSRSEMNVSTLELGDSALYLCASSLGGGTEAFFGQGTRLTVV.

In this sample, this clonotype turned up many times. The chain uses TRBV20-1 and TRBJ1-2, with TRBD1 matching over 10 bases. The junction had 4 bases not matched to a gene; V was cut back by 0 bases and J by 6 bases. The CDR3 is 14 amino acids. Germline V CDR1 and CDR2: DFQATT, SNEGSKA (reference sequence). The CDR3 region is CSARDRDRGNGYTF. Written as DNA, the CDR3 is TGCAGTGCTAGAGACAGGGACAGGGGAAATGGCTACACCTTC.

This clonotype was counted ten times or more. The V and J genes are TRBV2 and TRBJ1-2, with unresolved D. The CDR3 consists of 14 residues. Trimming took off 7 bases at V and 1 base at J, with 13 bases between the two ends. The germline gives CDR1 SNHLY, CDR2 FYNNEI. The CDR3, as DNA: TGTGCCAGCACCGGGTCGCTTAATAACTATGGCTACACCTTC. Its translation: CASTGSLNNYGYTF.

The CDR3 coding sequence is TGTGCCAGCAGCCAAAGGATACAGGGGCATTCACCCCTCCACTTT. This translates into CASSQRIQGHSPLHF. This chain links TRBV3-1 with TRBJ1-6, with 7 bases identical to TRBD1. Trimming took 2 bases from V and 8 from J; bases not matched to a gene: 6. Germline CDR1 LGHDT, CDR2 YNNKEL (reference sequence). The CDR3 is 15 amino acids.